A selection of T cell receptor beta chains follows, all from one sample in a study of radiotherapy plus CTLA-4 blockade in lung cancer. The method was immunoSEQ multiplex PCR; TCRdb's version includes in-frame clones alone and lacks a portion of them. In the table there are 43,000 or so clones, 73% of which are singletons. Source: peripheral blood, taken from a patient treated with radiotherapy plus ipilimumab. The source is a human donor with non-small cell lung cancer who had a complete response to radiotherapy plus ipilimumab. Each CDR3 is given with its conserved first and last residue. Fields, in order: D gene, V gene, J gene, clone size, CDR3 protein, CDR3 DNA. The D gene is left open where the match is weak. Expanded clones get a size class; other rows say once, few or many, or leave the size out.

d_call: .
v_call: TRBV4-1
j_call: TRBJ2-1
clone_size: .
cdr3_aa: CASADTAYNEQFF
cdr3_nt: TGCGCCAGCGCGGACACTGCCTACAATGAGCAGTTCTTC

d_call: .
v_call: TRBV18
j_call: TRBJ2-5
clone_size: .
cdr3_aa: CASSKTGETQYF
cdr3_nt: TGTGCCAGCTCAAAAACGGGGGAGACCCAGTACTTC

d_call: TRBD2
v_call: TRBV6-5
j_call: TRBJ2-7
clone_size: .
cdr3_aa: CASKPDSGRAEQYF
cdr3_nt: TGTGCCAGCAAGCCCGACAGTGGGAGGGCCGAGCAGTACTTC

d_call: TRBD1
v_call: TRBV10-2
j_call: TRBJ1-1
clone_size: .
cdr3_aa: CATWDRKRWYTEAFF
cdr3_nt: TGCGCCACTTGGGACAGGAAAAGGTGGTACACTGAAGCTTTCTTT

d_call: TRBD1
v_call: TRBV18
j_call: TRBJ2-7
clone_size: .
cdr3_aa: CASSPKGGQGIMAEQYF
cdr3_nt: TGTGCCAGCTCACCGAAAGGGGGACAGGGGATTATGGCCGAGCAGTACTTC

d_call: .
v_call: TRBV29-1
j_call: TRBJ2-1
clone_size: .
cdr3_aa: CSVPTPGVFYNEQFF
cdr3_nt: TGCAGCGTGCCGACGCCGGGTGTCTTTTACAATGAGCAGTTCTTC

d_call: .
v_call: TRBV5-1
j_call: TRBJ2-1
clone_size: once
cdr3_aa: CASRSPESSYNEQFF
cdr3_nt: TGCGCCAGCAGAAGCCCCGAGAGCTCCTACAATGAGCAGTTCTTC

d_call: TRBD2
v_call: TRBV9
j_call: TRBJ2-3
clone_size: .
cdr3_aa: CASSAAIGGVLTDTQYF
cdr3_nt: TGTGCCAGCAGCGCGGCAATTGGGGGGGTCCTCACAGATACGCAGTATTTT

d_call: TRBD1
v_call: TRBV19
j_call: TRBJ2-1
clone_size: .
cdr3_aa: CASSIVSGQGAQQFF
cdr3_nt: TGTGCCAGTAGTATAGTCTCTGGACAGGGGGCACAGCAGTTCTTC

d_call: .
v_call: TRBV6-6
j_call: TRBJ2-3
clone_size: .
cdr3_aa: CASSYYRLQITDTQYF
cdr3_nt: TGTGCCAGCAGTTACTACAGGCTACAGATCACAGATACGCAGTATTTT

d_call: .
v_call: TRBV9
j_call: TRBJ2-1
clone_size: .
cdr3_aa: CASSVGQYNEQFF
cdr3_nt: TGTGCCAGCAGCGTAGGACAATACAATGAGCAGTTCTTC

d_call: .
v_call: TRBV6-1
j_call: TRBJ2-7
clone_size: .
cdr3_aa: CASSEEYGYEQYF
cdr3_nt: TGTGCCAGCAGTGAAGAGTACGGCTACGAGCAGTACTTC

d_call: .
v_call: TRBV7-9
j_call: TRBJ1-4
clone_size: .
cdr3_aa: CASSLGQGREKLFF
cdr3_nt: TGTGCCAGCAGCTTAGGGCAGGGTAGAGAAAAACTGTTTTTT

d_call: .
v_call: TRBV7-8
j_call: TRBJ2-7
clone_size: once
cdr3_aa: CASSRTTGSYEQYF
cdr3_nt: TGTGCCAGCAGCCGCACCACAGGGTCCTACGAGCAGTACTTC

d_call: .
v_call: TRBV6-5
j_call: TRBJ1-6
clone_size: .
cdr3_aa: CASSYSTGNYNSPLHF
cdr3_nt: TGTGCCAGCAGTTACTCGACCGGGAACTATAATTCACCCCTCCACTTT

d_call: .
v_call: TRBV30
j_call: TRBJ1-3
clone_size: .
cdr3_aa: CAYARLISGNTIYF
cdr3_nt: TGTGCCTACGCCCGACTGATCTCTGGAAACACCATATATTTT

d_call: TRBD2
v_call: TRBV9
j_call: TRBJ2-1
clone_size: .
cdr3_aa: CASSAGLAGEQFF
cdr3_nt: TGTGCCAGCAGCGCGGGACTAGCGGGGGAGCAGTTCTTC

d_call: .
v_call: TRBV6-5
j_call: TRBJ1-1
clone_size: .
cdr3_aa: CASSYTGNTEAFF
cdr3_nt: TGTGCCAGCAGTTACACAGGGAACACTGAAGCTTTCTTT

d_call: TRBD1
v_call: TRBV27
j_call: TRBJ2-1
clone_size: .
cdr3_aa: CASKVQGVTHNEQFF
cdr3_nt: TGTGCCAGCAAAGTACAGGGGGTGACCCACAATGAGCAGTTCTTC

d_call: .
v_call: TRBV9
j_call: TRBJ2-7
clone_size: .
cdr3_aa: CASSVAPAGGIYEQYF
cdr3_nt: TGTGCCAGCAGCGTAGCCCCGGCAGGCGGGATTTACGAGCAGTACTTC

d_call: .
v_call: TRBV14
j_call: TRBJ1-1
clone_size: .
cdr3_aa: CASSQRRTGSEAEAFF
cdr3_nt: TGTGCCAGCAGCCAAAGAAGGACTGGAAGTGAAGCTGAAGCTTTCTTT

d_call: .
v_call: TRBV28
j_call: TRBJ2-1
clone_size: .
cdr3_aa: CASRRRSHNEQFF
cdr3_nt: TGTGCCAGCAGGCGGCGGTCCCACAATGAGCAGTTCTTC

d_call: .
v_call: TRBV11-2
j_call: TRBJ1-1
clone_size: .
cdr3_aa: CASSLPRGTEAFF
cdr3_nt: TGTGCCAGCAGCCTGCCCAGGGGCACTGAAGCTTTCTTT

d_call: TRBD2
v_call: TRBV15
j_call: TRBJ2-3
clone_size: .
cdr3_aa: CATSRDVRDGTTRRKASTDTQYF
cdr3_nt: TGTGCCACCAGCAGAGATGTCAGGGACGGGACTACCCGGCGGAAGGCTAGCACAGATACGCAGTATTTT

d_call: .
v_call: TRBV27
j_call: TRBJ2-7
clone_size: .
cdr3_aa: CASSLLPGQRGTYEQYF
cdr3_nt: TGTGCCAGCAGCTTACTTCCGGGACAAAGAGGTACCTACGAGCAGTACTTC

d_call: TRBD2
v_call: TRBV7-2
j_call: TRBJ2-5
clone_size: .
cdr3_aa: CASSIRTSGGAETQYF
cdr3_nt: TGTGCCAGCAGCATCCGGACTAGCGGGGGAGCGGAGACCCAGTACTTC

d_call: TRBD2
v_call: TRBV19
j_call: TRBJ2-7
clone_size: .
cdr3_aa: CASSIGGAGVPYEQYF
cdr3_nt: TGTGCCAGTAGTATAGGGGGAGCGGGAGTTCCCTACGAGCAGTACTTC

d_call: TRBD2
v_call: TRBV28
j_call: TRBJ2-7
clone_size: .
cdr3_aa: CAVTSGTSYEQYF
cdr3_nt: TGTGCCGTCACTAGCGGGACCTCCTACGAGCAGTACTTC

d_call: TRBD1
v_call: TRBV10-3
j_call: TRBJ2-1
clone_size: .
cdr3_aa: CAISGGQGGTLSGNEQFF
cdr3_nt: TGTGCCATCAGTGGGGGACAGGGGGGGACCCTATCGGGCAATGAGCAGTTCTTC

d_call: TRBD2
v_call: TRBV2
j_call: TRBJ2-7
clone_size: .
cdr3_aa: CASRTVSGRAYEQYF
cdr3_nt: TGTGCCAGCAGAACCGTAAGCGGGAGGGCCTACGAGCAGTACTTC

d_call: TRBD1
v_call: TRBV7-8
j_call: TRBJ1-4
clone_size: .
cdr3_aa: CASSLGQGIEKLFF
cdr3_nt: TGTGCCAGCAGCTTAGGACAGGGTATTGAAAAACTGTTTTTT

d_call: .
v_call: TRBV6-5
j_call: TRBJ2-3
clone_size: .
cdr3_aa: CASRHTDTQYF
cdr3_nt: TGTGCCAGCAGACACACAGATACGCAGTATTTT

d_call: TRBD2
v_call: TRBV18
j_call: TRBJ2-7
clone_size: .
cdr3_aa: CASSLAGHYEQYF
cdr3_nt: TGTGCCAGCTCCCTAGCGGGCCACTACGAGCAGTACTTC

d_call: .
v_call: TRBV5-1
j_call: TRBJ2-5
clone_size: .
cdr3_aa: CASSLGVSQETQYF
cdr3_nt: TGCGCCAGCAGCTTGGGCGTCTCCCAAGAGACCCAGTACTTC

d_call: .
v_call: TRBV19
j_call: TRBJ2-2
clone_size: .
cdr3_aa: CASSGATPNTGELFF
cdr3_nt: TGTGCCAGTAGTGGTGCGACTCCGAACACCGGGGAGCTGTTTTTT

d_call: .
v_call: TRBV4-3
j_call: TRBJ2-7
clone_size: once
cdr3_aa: CASSQVGGGGTYEQYF
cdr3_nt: TGCGCCAGCAGCCAAGTTGGGGGAGGAGGGACCTACGAGCAGTACTTC

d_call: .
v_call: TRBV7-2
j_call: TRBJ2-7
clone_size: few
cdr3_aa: CASSLGGDGTYEQYF
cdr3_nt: TGTGCCAGCAGCTTAGGGGGGGACGGCACCTACGAGCAGTACTTC

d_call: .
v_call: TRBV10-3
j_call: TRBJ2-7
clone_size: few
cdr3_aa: CATKGTGNYEQYF
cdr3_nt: TGTGCCACCAAAGGGACTGGAAACTACGAGCAGTACTTC

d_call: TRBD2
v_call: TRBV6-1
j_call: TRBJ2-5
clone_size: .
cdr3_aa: CASSERTSGKETQYF
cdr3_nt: TGTGCCAGCAGTGAACGAACTAGCGGGAAGGAGACCCAGTACTTC

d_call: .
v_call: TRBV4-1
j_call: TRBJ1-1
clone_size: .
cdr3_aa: CASSQFTRRNTEAFF
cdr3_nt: TGCGCCAGCAGCCAATTCACCAGGCGGAACACTGAAGCTTTCTTT

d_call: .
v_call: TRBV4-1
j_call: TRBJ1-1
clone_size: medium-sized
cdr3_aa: CASSQVLRDTEAFF
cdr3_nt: TGCGCCAGCAGCCAAGTCCTCAGGGACACTGAAGCTTTCTTT

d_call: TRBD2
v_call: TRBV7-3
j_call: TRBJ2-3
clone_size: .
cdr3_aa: CASSNGGLAGDTQYF
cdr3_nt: TGTGCCAGCAGCAATGGGGGACTAGCGGGAGATACGCAGTATTTT

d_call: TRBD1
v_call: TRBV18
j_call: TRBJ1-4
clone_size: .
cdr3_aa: CASSPLGQASSEKLFF
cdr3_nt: TGTGCCAGCTCACCACTGGGACAGGCGAGTAGTGAAAAACTGTTTTTT

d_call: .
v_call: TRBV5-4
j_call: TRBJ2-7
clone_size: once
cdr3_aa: CASSFLGSSYEQYF
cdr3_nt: TGTGCCAGCAGCTTTTTGGGCTCTTCCTACGAGCAGTACTTC

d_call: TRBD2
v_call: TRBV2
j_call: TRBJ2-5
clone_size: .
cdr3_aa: CASSRLAEETQYF
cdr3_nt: TGTGCCAGCAGCCGACTAGCGGAAGAGACCCAGTACTTC

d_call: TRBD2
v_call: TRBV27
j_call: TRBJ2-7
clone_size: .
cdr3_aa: CASSALPGLAYEQYF
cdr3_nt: TGTGCCAGCAGTGCCCTCCCGGGACTAGCCTACGAGCAGTACTTC

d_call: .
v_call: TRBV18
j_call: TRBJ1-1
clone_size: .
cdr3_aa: CASSRTDNTEAFF
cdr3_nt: TGTGCCAGCTCAAGGACAGACAACACTGAAGCTTTCTTT

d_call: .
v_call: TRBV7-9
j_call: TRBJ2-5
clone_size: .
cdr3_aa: CASSFPGVQETQYF
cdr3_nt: TGTGCCAGCAGCTTTCCAGGGGTCCAAGAGACCCAGTACTTC

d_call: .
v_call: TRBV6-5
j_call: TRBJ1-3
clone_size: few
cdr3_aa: CASSYSRPARGNTIYF
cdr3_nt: TGTGCCAGCAGTTACTCCCGGCCTGCTAGAGGAAACACCATATATTTT

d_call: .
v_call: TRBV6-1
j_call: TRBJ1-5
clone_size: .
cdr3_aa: CASSVTHRVNQPQHF
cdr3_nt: TGTGCCAGCAGTGTTACCCACAGGGTTAATCAGCCCCAGCATTTT

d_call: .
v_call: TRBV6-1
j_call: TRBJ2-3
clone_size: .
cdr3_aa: CASRVTSADTQYF
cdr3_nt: TGTGCCAGCAGGGTAACTAGTGCAGATACGCAGTATTTT

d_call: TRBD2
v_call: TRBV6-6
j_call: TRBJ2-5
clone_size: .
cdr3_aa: CASSLTSLETQYF
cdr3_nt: TGTGCCAGCAGTTTGACTAGCTTGGAGACCCAGTACTTC

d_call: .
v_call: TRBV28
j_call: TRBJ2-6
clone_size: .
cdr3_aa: CATPAEAGANVLTF
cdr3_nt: TGTGCCACCCCGGCGGAGGCTGGGGCCAACGTCCTGACTTTC

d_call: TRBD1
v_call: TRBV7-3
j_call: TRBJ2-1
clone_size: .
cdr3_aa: CASSLIWTGRWDEQFF
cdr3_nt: TGTGCCAGCAGCTTAATTTGGACAGGGAGGTGGGATGAGCAGTTCTTC

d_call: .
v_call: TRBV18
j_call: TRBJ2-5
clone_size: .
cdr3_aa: CASSRGSQETQYF
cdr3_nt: TGTGCCAGCTCTCGGGGTTCCCAAGAGACCCAGTACTTC

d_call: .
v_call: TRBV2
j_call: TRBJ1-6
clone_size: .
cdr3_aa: CASGGLSNSPLHF
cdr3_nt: TGTGCCAGCGGGGGACTGAGTAATTCACCCCTCCACTTT